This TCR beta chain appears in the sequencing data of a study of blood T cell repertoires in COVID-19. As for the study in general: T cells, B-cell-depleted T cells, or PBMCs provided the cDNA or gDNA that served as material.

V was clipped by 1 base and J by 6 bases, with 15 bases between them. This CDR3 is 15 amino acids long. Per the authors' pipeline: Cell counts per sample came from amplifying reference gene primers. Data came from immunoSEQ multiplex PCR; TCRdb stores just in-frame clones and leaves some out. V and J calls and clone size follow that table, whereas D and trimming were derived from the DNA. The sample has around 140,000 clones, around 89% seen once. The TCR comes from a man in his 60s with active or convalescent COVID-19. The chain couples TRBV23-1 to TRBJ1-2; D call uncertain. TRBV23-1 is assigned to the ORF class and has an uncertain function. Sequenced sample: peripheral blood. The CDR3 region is CASSQFTDPTDGYTF. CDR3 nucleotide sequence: TGCGCCAGCAGTCAATTTACAGACCCTACGGATGGCTACACCTTC.